This T cell receptor (beta chain) was recovered during a study of Ad26.COV2.S vaccination and SARS-CoV-2 variants. Background on the study: Within the COV1001 Ad26.COV2.S trial arm, the donor was enrolled.

Germline lookup yields CDR1 MNHEY and CDR2 SVGAGI. V lost 2 bases, J lost 0 bases, and 5 bases lay in between. The CDR3 is 14 amino acids. Profiling relied on immunoSEQ multiplex PCR, and the TCRdb table lists in-frame clones only, not all of them. The sample comprises about 350,000 clones, over 75% of which are singletons, and roughly 3.1% rests with the top ten. Treatment of the sample: about 20 received Ad26.COV2.S at low or high dose, single or two shots; 5 received placebo; per-sample allocation not given. Following the first vaccine or placebo injection, samples were taken on day 63. The material sequenced was peripheral blood, taken in a trial of Ad26.COV2.S vaccine versus placebo. The clonotype comes from a person between 18 and 65 years old who received the Ad26.COV2.S COVID-19 vaccine or a placebo. This chain links TRBV6-5 with TRBJ2-1; TRBD1 or TRBD2 may be the D gene (5 bases each). The CDR3 here is CASSYGGSYNEQFF. CDR3 bases: TGTGCCAGCAGTTACGGGGGCTCCTACAATGAGCAGTTCTTC.